This entry concerns a single T cell receptor beta chain. Measured with immunoSEQ multiplex PCR; TCRdb has only the in-frame clones, and not every one. The sample shows about 400,000 clones, around 95% of them seen only once. V was clipped by 8 bases and J by 0 bases, with 8 bases between them. CDR3 length: 13 amino acids. In germline, CDR1 is SEHNR, CDR2 FQNEAQ (reference sequence). The data stem from a study of shared T cell receptors in the human thymus. The chain couples TRBV7-9 to TRBJ2-4; D uncertain. The clonotype was recovered from a human donor. Sequenced material: thymocytes. CDR3 in amino acids: CASGRTAKNIQYF. The CDR3 DNA is TGTGCCAGCGGTAGGACAGCCAAAAACATTCAGTACTTC.